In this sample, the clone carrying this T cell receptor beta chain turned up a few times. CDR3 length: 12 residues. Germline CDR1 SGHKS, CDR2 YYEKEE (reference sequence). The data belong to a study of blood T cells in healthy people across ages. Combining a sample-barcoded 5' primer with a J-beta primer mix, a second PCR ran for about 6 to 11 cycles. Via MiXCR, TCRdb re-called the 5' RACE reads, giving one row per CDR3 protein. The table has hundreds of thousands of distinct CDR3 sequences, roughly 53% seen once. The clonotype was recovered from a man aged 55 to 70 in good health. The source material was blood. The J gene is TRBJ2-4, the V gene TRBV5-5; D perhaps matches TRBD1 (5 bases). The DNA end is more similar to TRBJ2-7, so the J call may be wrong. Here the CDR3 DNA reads TGTGCCAGCAGCTTTCAGGGTAACGAGCAGTACTTC. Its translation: CASSFQGNEQYF.